This T cell receptor beta chain was found in a study of cytomegalovirus exposure and HLA in healthy donors. Researchers ran the PCR with 60 Vbeta and 13 Jbeta primers. The data were produced by immunoSEQ multiplex PCR, yet TCRdb's version contains in-frame clones alone and is incomplete. This table has fewer than 300,000 clones, 86% appearing once. Overall study results and limits: HLA restriction was apparent for most CMV-associated TCR beta chains in a later analysis. Being productive about 90% or about 30% of the time was typical of most TCR beta V segments in an earlier analysis. There were reportedly fewer N-insertions in an Asian-associated ancestry cluster than the roughly 670-donor mean, in a later analysis.

V lost 8 bases and J 4 bases, leaving 11 bases between the germline ends. CDR1 is MDHEN and CDR2 is SYDVKM in the germline V gene. The CDR3 totals 12 residues. Points on this clone: Its target is unknown.

Sampled while nominally healthy, donors likely had unrecorded immune exposures. Sequencing was done on a sample of PBMCs. This chain joins TRBV28 and TRBJ2-5; possibly TRBD2 for D (5 bases). This TCR came from a man aged 35 to 55 in good health and CMV-seropositive. The DNA of the CDR3 is TGTGCCAGCGGAGGAGCATTAGAGACCCAGTACTTC. Its protein product is CASGGALETQYF.